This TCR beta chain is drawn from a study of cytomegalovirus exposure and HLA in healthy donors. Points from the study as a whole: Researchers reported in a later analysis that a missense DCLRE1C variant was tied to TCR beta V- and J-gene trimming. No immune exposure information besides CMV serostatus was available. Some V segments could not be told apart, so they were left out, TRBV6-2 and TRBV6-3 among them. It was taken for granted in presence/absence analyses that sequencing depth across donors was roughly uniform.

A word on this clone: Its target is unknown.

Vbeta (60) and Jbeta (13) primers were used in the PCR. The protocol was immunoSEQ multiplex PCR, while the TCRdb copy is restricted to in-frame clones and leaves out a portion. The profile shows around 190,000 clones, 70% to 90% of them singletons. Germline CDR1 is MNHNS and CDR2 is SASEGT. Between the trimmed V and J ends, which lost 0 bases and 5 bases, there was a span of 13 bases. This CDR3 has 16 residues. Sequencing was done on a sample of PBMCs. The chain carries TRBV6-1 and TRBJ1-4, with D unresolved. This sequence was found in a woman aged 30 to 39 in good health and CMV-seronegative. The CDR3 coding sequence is TGTGCCAGCAGTGAAGCGAGGGCCCGCAGAAATGAAAAACTGTTTTTT. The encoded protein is CASSEARARRNEKLFF.